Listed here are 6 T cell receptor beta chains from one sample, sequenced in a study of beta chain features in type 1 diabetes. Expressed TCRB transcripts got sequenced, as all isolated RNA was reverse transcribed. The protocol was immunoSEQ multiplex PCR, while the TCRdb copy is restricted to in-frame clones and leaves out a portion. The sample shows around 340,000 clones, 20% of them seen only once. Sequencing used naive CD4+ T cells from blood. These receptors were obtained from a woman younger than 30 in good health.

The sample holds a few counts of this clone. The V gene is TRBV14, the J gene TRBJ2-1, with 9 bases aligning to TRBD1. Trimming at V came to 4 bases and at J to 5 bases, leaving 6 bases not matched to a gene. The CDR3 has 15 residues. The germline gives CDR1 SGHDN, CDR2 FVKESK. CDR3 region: CASSPGQGPHNEQFF. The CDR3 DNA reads TGTGCCAGCAGCCCCGGACAGGGGCCCCACAATGAGCAGTTCTTC.

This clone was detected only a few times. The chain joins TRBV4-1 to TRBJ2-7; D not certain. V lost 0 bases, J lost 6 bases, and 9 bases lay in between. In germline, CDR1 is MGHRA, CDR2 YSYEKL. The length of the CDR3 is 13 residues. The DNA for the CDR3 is TGCGCCAGCAGCCAAGATCGGGTTGTCGAGCAGTACTTC. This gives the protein CASSQDRVVEQYF.

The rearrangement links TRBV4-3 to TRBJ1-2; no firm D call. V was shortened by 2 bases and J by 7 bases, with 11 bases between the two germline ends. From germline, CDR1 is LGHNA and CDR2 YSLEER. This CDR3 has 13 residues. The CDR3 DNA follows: TGCGCCAGCAGCCAATATTCGGGATTTGGCTACACCTTC. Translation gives CASSQYSGFGYTF.

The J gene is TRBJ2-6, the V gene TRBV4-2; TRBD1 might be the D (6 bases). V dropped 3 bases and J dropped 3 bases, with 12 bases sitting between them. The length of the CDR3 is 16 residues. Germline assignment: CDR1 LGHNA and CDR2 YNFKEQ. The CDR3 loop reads CASSHQDSFGANVLTF. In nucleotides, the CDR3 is TGTGCCAGCAGCCATCAGGACAGTTTTGGGGCCAACGTCCTGACTTTC.

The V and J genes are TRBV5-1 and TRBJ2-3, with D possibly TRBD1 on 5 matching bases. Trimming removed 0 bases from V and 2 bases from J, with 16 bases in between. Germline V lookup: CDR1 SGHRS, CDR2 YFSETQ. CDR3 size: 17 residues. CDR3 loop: CASSLAGRALPTDTQYF. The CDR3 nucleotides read TGCGCCAGCAGCTTGGCCGGCAGGGCACTCCCCACAGATACGCAGTATTTT.

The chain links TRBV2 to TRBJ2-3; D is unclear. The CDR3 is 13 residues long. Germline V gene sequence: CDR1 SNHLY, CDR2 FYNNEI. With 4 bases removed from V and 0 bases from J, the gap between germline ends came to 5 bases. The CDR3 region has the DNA TGTGCCAGCAGTGTGTCAAGCACAGATACGCAGTATTTT. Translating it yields CASSVSSTDTQYF.